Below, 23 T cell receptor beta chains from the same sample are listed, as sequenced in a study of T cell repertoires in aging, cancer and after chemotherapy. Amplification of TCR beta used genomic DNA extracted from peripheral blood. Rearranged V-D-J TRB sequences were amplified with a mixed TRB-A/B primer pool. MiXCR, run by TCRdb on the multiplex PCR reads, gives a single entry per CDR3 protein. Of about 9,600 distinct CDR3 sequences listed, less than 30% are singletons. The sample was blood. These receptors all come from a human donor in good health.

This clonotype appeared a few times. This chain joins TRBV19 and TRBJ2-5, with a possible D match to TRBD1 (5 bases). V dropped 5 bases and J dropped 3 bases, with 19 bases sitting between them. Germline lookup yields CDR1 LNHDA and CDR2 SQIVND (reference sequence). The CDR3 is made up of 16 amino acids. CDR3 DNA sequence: TGTGCCAGTAGTCCAGGATCCTTGCAGGGAAAAGAGACCCAGTACTTC. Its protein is CASSPGSLQGKETQYF. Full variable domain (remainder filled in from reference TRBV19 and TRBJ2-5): DGGITQSPKYLFRKEGQNVTLSCEQNLNHDAMYWYRQDPGQGLRLIYYSQIVNDFQKGDIAEGYSVSREKKESFPLTVTSAQKNPTAFYLCASSPGSLQGKETQYFGPGTRLLVL.

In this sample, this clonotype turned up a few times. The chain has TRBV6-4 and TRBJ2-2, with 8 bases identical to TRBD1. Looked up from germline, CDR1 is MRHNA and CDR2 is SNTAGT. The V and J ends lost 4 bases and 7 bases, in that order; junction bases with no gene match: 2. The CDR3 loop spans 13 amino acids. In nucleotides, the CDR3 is TGTGCCAGCAGTGCCGGACAGGGCGGGGAGCTGTTTTTT. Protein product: CASSAGQGGELFF.

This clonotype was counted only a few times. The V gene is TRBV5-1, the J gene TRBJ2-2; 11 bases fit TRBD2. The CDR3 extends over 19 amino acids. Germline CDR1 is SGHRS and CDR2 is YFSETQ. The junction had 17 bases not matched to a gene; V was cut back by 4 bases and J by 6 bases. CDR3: CASSPGQGFTSGSAGELFF. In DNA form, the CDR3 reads TGCGCCAGCAGCCCGGGACAGGGTTTCACTAGCGGGAGTGCCGGGGAGCTGTTTTTT.

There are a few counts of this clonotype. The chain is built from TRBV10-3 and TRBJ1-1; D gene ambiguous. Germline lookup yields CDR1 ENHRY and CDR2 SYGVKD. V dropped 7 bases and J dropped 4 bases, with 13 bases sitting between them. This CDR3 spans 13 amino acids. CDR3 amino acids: CAITPTTVTEAFF. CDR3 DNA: TGTGCCATCACACCTACGACGGTCACTGAAGCTTTCTTT.

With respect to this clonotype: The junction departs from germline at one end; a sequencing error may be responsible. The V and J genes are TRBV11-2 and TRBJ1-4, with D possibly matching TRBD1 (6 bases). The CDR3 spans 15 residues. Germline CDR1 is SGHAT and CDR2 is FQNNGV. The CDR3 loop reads CASNSPDRFNKKLFF. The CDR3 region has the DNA TGTGCCAGCAACTCCCCCGACAGGTTTAATAAAAAACTGTTTTTT.

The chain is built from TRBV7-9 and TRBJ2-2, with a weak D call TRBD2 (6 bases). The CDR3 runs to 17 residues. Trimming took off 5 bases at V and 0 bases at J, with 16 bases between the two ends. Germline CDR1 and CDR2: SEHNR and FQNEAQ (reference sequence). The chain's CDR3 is CASSPRGGVPNTGELFF. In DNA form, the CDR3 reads TGTGCCAGCAGCCCAAGGGGCGGGGTTCCGAACACCGGGGAGCTGTTTTTT.

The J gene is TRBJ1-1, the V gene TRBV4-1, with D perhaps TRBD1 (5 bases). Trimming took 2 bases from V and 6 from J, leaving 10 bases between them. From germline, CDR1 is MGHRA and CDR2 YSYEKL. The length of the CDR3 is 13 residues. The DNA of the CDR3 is TGCGCCAGCAGCCAATCAGGGACTTCTGAAGCTTTCTTT. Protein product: CASSQSGTSEAFF.

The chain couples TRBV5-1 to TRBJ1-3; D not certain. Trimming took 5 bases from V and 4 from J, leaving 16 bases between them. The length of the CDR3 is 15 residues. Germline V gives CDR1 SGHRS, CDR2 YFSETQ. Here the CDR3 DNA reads TGCGCCAGCAGTCCTAGACCGTTCTCCGGAAACACCATATATTTT. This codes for CASSPRPFSGNTIYF.

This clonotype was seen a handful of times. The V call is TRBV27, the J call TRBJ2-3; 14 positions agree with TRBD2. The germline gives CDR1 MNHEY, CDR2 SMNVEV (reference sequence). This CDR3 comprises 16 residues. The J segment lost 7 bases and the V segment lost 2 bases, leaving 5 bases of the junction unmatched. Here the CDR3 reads CASSLRGTSGSNTQYF. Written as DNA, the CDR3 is TGTGCCAGCAGTTTACGAGGGACTAGCGGGAGTAATACGCAGTATTTT.

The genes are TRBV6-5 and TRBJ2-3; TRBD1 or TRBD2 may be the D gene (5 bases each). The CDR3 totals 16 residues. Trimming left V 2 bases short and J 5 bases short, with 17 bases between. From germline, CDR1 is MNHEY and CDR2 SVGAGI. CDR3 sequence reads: CASSYISGPSEDTQYF. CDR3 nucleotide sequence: TGTGCCAGCAGTTACATATCGGGACCAAGCGAAGATACGCAGTATTTT.

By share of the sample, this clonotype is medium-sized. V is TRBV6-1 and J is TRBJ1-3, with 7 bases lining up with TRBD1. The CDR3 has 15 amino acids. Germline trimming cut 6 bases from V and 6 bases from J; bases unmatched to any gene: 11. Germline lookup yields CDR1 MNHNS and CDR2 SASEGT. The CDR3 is CASSETTGQTNTIYF. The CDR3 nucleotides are TGTGCCAGCAGCGAAACGACGGGACAGACAAACACCATATATTTT.

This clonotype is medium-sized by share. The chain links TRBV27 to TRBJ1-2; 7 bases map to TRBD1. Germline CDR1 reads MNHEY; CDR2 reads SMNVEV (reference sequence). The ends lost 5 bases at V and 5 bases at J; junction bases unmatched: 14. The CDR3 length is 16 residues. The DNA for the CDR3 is TGTGCCAGCAGTCGTTATCCGGGACAGTGGAATTATGGCTACACCTTC. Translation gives CASSRYPGQWNYGYTF.

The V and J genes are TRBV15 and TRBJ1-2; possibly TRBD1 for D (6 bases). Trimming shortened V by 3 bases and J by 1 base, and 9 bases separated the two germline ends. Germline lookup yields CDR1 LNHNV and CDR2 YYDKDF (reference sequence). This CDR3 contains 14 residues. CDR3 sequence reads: CATSRDRINYGYTF. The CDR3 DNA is TGTGCCACCAGCAGGGACAGAATTAACTATGGCTACACCTTC.

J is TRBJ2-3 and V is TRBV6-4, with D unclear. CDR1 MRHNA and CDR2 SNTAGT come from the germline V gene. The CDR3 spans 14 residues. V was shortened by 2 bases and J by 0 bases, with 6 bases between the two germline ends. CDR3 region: CASSDRDSTDTQYF. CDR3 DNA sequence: TGTGCCAGCAGTGACAGAGATAGCACAGATACGCAGTATTTT.

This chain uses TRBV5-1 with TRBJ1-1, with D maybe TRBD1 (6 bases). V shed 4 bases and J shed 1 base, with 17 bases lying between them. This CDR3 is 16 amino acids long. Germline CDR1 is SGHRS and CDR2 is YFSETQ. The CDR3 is CASSARDGGPNTEAFF. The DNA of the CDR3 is TGCGCCAGCAGCGCCCGGGACGGGGGGCCGAACACTGAAGCTTTCTTT.

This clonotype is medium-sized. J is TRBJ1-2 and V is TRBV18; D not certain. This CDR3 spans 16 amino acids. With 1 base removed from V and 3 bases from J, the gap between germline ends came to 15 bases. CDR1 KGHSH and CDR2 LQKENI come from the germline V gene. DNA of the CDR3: TGTGCCAGCTCACCACAGACTCTCTACGATCACTATGGCTACACCTTC. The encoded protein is CASSPQTLYDHYGYTF.

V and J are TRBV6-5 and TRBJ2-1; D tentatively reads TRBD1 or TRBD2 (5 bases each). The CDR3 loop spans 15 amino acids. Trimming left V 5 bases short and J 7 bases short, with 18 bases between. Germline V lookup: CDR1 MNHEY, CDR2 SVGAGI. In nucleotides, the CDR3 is TGTGCCAGCAGTGACTTGGGACCCCGGAGGAATGAGCAGTTCTTC. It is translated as CASSDLGPRRNEQFF.

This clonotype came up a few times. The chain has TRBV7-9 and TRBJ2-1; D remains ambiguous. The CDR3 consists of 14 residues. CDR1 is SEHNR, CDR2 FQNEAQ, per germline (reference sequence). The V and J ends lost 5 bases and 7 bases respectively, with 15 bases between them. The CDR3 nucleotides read TGTGCCAGCAGCCTTCCCCGGCGCACAAATGAGCAGTTCTTC. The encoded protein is CASSLPRRTNEQFF.

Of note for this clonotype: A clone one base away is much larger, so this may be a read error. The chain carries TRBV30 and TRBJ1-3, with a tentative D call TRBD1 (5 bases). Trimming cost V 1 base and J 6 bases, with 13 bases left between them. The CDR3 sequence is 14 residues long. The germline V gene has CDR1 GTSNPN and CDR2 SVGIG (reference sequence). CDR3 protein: CAWSATGPENTIYF. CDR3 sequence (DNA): TGTGCCTGGAGTGCGACGGGGCCCGAAAACACCATATATTTT.

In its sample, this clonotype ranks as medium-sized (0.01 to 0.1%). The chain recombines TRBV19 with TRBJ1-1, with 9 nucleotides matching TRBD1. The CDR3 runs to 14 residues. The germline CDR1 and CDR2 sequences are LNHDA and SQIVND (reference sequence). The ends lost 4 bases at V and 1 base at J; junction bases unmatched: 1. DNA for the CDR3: TGTGCCAGTAGTACGGGACAGGGGAACACTGAAGCTTTCTTT. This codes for CASSTGQGNTEAFF.

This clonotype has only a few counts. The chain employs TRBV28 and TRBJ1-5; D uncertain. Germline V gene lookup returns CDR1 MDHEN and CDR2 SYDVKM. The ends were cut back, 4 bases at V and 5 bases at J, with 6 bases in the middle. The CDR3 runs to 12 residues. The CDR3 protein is CASSSFYQPQHF. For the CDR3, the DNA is TGTGCCAGCAGTTCCTTTTATCAGCCCCAGCATTTT.

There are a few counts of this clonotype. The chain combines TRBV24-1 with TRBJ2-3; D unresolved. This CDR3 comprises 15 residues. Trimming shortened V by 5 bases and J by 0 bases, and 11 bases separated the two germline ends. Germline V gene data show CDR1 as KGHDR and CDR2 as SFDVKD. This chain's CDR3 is CATSVAGASTDTQYF. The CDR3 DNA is TGTGCCACCAGTGTGGCAGGAGCTAGCACAGATACGCAGTATTTT.

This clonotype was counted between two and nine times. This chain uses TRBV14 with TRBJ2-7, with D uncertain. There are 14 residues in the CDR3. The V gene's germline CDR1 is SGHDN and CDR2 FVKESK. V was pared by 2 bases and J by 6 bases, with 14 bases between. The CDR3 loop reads CASSQTGTLSEQYF. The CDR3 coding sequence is TGTGCCAGCAGCCAAACCGGCACCCTTTCCGAGCAGTACTTC.